The clone carrying this T cell receptor beta chain has just one count. iRepertoire HTBI primers and Arm-PCR of CDR3 regions built TCR beta libraries. TCRdb used MiXCR to reprocess the multiplex PCR reads, holding one entry per CDR3 protein. The sample holds roughly 700,000 distinct CDR3 sequences, about 30% seen once. Documented time point: persistent/refractory GD, antithyroid drugs over 5 years with positive TRAb. With RNA extracted from PBMCs as input, the TCR library was made. The data stem from a study of regulatory T cells in long-lasting Graves disease. Across the study: Patients with persistent Graves' disease had over 5 years of antithyroid drugs and persistent TSH receptor antibodies.

Trimming left V 0 bases short and J 0 bases short, with 10 bases between. Germline V gene sequence: CDR1 SGHRS, CDR2 YFSETQ. The CDR3 is 15 amino acids. This TCR was sampled from a female donor with Graves disease. The sample here was peripheral blood mononuclear cells (PBMCs), taken when the disease was refractory, from a patient treated with antithyroid drugs. The chain couples TRBV5-1 to TRBJ2-7; tentatively, D is TRBD2 (5 bases). The DNA for the CDR3 is TGCGCCAGCAGCTTGGCCGGGGTCGTCTCCTACGAGCAGTACTTC. It translates to CASSLAGVVSYEQYF.